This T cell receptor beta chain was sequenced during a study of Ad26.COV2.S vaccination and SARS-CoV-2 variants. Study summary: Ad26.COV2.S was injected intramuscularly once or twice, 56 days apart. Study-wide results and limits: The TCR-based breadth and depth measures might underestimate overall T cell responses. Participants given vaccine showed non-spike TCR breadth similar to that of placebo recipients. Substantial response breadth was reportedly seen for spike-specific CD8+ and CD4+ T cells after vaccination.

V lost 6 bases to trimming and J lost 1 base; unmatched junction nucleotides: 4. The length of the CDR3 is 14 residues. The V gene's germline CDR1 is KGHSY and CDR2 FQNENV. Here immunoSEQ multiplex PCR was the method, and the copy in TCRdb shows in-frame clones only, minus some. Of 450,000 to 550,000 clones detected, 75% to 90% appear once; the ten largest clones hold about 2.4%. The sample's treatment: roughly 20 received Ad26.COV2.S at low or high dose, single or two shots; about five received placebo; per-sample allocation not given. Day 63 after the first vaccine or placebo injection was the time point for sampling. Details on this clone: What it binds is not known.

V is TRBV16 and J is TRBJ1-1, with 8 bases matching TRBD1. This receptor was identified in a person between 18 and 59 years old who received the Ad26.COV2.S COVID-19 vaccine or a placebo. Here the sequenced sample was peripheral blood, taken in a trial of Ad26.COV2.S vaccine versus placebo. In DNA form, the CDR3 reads TGTGCCAGCAGTCAAGGGACAGGGAACACTGAAGCTTTCTTT. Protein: CASSQGTGNTEAFF.